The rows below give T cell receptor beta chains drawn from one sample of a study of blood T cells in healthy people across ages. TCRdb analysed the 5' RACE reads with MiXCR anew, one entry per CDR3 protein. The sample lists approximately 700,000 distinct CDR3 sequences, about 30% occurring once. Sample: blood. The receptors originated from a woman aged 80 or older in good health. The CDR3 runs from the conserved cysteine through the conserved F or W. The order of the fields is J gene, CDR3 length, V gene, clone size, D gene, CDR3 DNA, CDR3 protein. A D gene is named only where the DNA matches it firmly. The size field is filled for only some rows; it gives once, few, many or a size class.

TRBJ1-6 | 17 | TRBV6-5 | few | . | TGTGCCAGCAGTTACGCTACCAGGGGATCCTATAATTCACCCCTCCACTTT | CASSYATRGSYNSPLHF
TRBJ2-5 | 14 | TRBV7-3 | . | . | TGTGCCAGCAGCTCGGGGGCCAGGGAAGAGACCCAGTACTTC | CASSSGAREETQYF
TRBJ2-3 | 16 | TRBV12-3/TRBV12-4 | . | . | TGTGCCAGCAGTTTCATGGGCGGGGCCAGAGCAGATGCGCAGTATTTT | CASSFMGGARADAQYF
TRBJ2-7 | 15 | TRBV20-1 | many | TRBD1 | TGCAGTGCTAGAGATTGGGGACAGGAGGCGCACGAGCAGTACTTC | CSARDWGQEAHEQYF
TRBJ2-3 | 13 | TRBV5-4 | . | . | TGTGCCAGCAGCCGCACGGGGGCCCTTACGCAGTATTTT | CASSRTGALTQYF
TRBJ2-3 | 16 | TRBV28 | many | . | TGTGCCAGCAGTCCCGCAGGGAGGTCCGGCGCAGATACGCAGTATTTT | CASSPAGRSGADTQYF
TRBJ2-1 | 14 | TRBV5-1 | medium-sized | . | TGCGCCAGCAATCGCGGGGTCTCCTACAATGAGCAGTTCTTC | CASNRGVSYNEQFF
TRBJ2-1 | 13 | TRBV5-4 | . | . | TGTGCCGGTTCCGGGACTTCCAACAATGAGCAGTTCTTC | CAGSGTSNNEQFF
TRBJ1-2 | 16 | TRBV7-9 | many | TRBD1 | TGTGCCAGCAGCAGGGGGGGACAGGCGGATAAACTCGGCTACACCTTC | CASSRGGQADKLGYTF
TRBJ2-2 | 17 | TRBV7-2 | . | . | TGTGCCAGCAGCCCCCGAGCGAGGGGCGAGGGCACCGGGGAGCTGTTTTTT | CASSPRARGEGTGELFF
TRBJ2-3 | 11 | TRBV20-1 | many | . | TGTCTCGTCACCCTGGGGGATACGCAGTATTTT | CLVTLGDTQYF
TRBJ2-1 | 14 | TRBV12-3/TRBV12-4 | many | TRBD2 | TGTGCCAGCAGTTTCGGCGGGGGTATAAATGAGCAGTTCTTC | CASSFGGGINEQFF
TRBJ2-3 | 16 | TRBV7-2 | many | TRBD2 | TGTGCCAGCAGCGTCGGGACTAGCGGGGGGGGGGATACGCAGTATTTT | CASSVGTSGGGDTQYF
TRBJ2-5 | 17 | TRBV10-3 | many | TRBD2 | TGTGCCATCAGTGAGCCGGGACTAGCGGGGGTGCAAGAGACCCAGTACTTC | CAISEPGLAGVQETQYF
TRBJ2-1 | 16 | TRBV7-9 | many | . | TGTGCCAGCAGCTTAGTAACGGGGAGCCCCTACAATGAGCAGTTCTTC | CASSLVTGSPYNEQFF
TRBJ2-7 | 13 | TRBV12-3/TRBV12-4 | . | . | TGTGCCAGCAGTTTAGTGACAGCAGACGAGCAGTACTTC | CASSLVTADEQYF
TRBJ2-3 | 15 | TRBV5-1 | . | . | TGCGCCAGCAGCCCTGCCGGGGGAGCGTCAGATACGCAGTATTTT | CASSPAGGASDTQYF
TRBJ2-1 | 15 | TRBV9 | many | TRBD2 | TGTGCCAGCAGCGTAGGCGGGGGTGGCTACAATGAGCAGTTCTTC | CASSVGGGGYNEQFF
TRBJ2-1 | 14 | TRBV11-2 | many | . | TGTGCCAGCAGCTTAGAGGGGGTCTACAATGAGCAGTTCTTC | CASSLEGVYNEQFF
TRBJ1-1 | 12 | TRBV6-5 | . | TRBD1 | TGTGCCAGCAGTGCTCTACAGGGGTCAGCTTTCTTT | CASSALQGSAFF
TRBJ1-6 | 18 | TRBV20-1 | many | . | TGCAGTGCTAGAGATCTTCGAGGTCCGAGCTCCTATAATTCACCCCTCCACTTT | CSARDLRGPSSYNSPLHF
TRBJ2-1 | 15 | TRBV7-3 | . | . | TGTGCCAGCAGCTTCGACCCCTCTTATCGAGATGAGCAGTTCTTC | CASSFDPSYRDEQFF
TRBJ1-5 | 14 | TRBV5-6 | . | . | TGTGCCAGCAGCTCAGGGCCCTCCAATCAGCCCCAGCATTTT | CASSSGPSNQPQHF
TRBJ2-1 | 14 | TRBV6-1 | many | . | TGTGCCAGCATAGAGTATGCCTCCTACAATGAGCAGTTCTTC | CASIEYASYNEQFF
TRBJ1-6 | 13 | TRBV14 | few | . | TGTGCCAGCAGCCAGGGACGGCCTTCACCCCTCCACTTT | CASSQGRPSPLHF
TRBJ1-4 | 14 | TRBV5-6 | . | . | TGTGCCAGCAGCCACGGATTGACCGGGGAAAAACTGTTTTTT | CASSHGLTGEKLFF
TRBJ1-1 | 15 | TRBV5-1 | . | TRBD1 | TGCGCCAGCAGCTTGGAACAGGGGAAGCTTTCTGAAGCTTTCTTT | CASSLEQGKLSEAFF
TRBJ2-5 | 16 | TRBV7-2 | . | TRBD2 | TGTGCCAGCAGCTTTCTGGGACTAGCGTTCGGAGAGACCCAGTACTTC | CASSFLGLAFGETQYF
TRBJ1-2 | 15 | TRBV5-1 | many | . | TGCGCCAGCAGCTCCACCGGCCGGCAAACCTATGGCTACACCTTC | CASSSTGRQTYGYTF
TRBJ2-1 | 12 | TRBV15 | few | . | TGTGCCACCAGCCGCTTGGGAGAGACCCAGTTCTTC | CATSRLGETQFF
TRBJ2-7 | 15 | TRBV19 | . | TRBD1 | TGTGCCAGTAGTATGGGACAGGGTTGGTCCTACGAGCAGTACTTC | CASSMGQGWSYEQYF
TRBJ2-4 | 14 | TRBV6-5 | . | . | TGTGCCAGCAGTTCAGGCAGGGTAGAAAACATTCAGTACTTC | CASSSGRVENIQYF
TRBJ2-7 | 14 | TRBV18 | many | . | TGTGCCAGCTCACAGGAGGGTGGAACCTACGAGCAGTACTTC | CASSQEGGTYEQYF
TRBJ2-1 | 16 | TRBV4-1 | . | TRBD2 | TGCGCCAGCAGCCGGGGACCTAGCGGGGAGGCCGATGAGCAGTTCTTC | CASSRGPSGEADEQFF
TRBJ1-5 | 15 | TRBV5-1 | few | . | TGCGCCAGCAGCCCGGGGACGGATAGCAATCAGCCCCAGCATTTT | CASSPGTDSNQPQHF
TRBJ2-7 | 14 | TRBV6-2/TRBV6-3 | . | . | TGTGCCACTCGAAGGGCGACAGGAATCTACGAGCAGTACTTC | CATRRATGIYEQYF